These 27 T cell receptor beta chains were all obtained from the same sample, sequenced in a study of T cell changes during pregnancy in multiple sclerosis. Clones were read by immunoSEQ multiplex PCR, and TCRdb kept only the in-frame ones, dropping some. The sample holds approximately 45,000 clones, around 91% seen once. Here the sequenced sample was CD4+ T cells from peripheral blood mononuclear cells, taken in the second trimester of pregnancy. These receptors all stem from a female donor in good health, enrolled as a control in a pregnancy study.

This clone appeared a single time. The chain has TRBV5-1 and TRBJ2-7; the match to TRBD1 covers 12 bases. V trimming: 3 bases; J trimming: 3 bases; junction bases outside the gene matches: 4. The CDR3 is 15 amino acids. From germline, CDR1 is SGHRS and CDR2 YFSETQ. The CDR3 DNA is TGCGCCAGCAGCTGGGGACAGGGGGCGGGCTACGAGCAGTACTTC. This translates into CASSWGQGAGYEQYF.

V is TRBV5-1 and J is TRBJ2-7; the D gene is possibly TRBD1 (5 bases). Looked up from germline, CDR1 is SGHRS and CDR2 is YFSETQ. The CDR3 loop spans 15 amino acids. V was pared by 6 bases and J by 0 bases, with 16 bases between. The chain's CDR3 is CASTPSGMSSYEQYF. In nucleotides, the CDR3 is TGCGCCAGCACCCCGTCAGGGATGAGCTCCTACGAGCAGTACTTC.

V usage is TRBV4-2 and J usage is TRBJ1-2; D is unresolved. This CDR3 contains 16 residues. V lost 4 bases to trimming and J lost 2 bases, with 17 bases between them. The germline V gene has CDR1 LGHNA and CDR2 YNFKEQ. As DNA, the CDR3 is TGTGCCAGCAGCCGAGAGGCCCGGGATCTCAACTATGGCTACACCTTC. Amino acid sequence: CASSREARDLNYGYTF.

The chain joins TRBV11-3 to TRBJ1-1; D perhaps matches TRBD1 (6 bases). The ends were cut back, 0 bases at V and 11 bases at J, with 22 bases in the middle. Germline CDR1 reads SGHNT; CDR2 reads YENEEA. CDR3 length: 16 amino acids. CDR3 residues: CASSLDLEAGQGNAFF. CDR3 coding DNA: TGTGCCAGCAGCTTAGATCTCGAAGCAGGGCAGGGGAATGCTTTCTTT.

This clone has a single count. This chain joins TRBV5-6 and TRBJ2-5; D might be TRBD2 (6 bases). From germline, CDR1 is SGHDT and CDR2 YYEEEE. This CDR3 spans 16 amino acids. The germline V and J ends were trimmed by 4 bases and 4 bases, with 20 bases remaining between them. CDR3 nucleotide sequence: TGTGCCAGCAGCCCTGTGGAGGGACGGATCTCAGAGACCCAGTACTTC. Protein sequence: CASSPVEGRISETQYF.

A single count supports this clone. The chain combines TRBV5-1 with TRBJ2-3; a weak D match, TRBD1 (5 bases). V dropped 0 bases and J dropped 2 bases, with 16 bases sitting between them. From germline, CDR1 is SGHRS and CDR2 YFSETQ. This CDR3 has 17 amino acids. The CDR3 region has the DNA TGCGCCAGCAGCTTGGTGGGTGGGGCCCCAATCACAGATACGCAGTATTTT. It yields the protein CASSLVGGAPITDTQYF. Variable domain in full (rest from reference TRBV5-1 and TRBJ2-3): KAGVTQTPRYLIKTRGQQVTLSCSPISGHRSVSWYQQTPGQGLQFLFEYFSETQRNKGNFPGRFSGRQFSNSRSEMNVSTLELGDSALYLCASSLVGGAPITDTQYFGPGTRLTVL.

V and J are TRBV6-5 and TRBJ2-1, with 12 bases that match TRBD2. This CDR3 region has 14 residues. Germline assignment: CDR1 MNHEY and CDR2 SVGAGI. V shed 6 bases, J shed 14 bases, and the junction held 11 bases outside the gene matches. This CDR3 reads CASRGELAGGREFF. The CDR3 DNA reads TGTGCCAGCAGGGGGGAACTAGCGGGGGGACGGGAGTTCTTC.

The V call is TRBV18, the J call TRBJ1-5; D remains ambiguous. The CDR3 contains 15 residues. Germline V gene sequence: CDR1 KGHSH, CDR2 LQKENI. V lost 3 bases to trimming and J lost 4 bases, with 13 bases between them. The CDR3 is CASSPGDFDNQPQHF. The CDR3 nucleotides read TGTGCCAGCTCACCGGGAGATTTTGATAATCAGCCCCAGCATTTT.

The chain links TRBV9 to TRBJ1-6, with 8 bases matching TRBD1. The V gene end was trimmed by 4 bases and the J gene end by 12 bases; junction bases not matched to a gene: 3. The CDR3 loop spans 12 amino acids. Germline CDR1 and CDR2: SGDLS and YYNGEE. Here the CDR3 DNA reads TGTGCCAGCAGCCCGGGGACAGGACCCCTCCACTTT. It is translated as CASSPGTGPLHF.

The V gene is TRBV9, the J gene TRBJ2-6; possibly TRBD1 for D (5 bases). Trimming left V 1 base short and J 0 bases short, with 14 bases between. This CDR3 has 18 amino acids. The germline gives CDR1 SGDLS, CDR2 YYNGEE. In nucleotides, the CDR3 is TGTGCCAGCAGCGTATATCAGGGAAAACTCTCTGGGGCCAACGTCCTGACTTTC. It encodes CASSVYQGKLSGANVLTF.

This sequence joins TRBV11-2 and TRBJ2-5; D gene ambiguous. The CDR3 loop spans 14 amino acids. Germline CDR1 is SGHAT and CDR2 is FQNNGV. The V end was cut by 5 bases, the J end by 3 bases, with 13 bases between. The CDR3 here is CASSLDSLKETQYF. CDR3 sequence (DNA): TGTGCCAGCAGCCTTGACTCTCTTAAAGAGACCCAGTACTTC.

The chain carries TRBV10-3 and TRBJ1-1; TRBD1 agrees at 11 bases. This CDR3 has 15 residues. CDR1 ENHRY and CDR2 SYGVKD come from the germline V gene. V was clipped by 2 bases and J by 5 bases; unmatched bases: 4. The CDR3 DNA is TGTGCCATCAGTGAGGGACAGGGGGCTCGGACTGAAGCTTTCTTT. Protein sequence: CAISEGQGARTEAFF.

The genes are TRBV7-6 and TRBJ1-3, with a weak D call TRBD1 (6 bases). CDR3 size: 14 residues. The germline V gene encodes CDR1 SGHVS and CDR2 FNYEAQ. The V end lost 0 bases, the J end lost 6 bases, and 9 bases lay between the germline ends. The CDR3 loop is CASSLAWTANTIYF. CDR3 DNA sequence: TGTGCCAGCAGCTTAGCGTGGACAGCAAACACCATATATTTT. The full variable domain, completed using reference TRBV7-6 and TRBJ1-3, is GAGVSQSPRYKVTKRGQDVALRCDPISGHVSLYWYRQALGQGPEFLTYFNYEAQQDKSGLPNDRFSAERPEGSISTLTIQRTEQRDSAMYRCASSLAWTANTIYFGEGSWLTVV.

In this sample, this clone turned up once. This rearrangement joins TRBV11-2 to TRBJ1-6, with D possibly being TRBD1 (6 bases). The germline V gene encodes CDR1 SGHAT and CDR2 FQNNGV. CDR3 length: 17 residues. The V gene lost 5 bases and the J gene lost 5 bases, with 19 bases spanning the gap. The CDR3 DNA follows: TGTGCCAGCAGCGTCGACAGGTCGATTTCTAATAATTCACCCCTCCACTTT. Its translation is CASSVDRSISNNSPLHF.

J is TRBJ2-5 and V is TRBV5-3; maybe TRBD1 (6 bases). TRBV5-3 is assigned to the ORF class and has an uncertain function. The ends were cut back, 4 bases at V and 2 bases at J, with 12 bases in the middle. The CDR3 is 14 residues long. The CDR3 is CARSALDRQETQYF. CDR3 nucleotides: TGTGCCAGAAGCGCGTTAGACAGGCAAGAGACCCAGTACTTC.

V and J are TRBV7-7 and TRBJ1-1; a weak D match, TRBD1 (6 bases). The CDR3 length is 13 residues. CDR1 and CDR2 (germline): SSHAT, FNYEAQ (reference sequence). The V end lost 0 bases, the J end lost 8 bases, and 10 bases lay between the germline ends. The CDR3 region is CASSLAQGTEAFF. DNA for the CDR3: TGTGCCAGCAGCTTAGCGCAGGGGACAGAAGCTTTCTTT.

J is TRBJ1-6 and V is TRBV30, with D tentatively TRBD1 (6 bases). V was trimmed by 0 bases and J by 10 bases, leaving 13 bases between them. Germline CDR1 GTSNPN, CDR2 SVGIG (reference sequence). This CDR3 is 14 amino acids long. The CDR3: CAWSVSRGGSPLHF. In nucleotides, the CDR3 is TGTGCCTGGAGTGTTTCCAGGGGTGGATCACCCCTCCACTTT.

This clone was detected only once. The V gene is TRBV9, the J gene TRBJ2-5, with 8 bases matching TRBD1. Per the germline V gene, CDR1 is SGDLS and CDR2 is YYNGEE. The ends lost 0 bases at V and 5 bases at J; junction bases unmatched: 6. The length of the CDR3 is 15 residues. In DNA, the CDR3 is TGTGCCAGCAGCGTAGATCCAGGGGGCTTGGAGACCCAGTACTTC. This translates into CASSVDPGGLETQYF.

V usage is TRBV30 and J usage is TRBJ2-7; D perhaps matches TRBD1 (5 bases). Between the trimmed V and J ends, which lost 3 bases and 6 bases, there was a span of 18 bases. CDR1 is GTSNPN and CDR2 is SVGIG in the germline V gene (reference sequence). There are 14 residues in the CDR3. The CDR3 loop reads CAWRGRAAGGEQYF. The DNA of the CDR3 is TGTGCCTGGAGGGGGCGAGCCGCCGGCGGCGAGCAGTACTTC. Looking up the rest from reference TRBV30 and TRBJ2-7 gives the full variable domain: SQTIHQWPATLVQPVGSPLSLECTVEGTSNPNLYWYRQAAGRGLQLLFYSVGIGQISSEVPQNLSASRPQDRQFILSSKKLLLSDSGFYLCAWRGRAAGGEQYFGPGTRLTVT.

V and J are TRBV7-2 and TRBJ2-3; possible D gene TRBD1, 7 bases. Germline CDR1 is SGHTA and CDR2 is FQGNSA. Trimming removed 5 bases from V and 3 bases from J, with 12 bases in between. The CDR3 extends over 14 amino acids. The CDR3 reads CASSQSGGTDTQYF. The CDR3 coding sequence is TGTGCCAGCAGCCAGTCAGGGGGGACAGATACGCAGTATTTT.

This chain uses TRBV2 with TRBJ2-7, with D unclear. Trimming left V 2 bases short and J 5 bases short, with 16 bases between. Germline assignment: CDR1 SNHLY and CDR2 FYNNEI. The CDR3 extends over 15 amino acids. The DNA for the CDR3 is TGTGCCAGCAGTGAAACAGAGTCGACCCTACACGAGCAGTACTTC. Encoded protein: CASSETESTLHEQYF. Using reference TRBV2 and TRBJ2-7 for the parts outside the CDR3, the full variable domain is EPEVTQTPSHQVTQMGQEVILRCVPISNHLYFYWYRQILGQKVEFLVSFYNNEISEKSEIFDDQFSVERPDGSNFTLKIRSTKLEDSAMYFCASSETESTLHEQYFGPGTRLTVT.

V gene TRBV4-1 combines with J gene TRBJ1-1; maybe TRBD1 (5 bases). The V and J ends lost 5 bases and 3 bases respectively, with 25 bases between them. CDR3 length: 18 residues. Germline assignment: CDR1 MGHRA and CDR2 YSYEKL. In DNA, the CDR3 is TGCGCCAGCAGCGCCCAGGAAAACAGCGTCCTAGGGGACACTGAAGCTTTCTTT. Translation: CASSAQENSVLGDTEAFF.

The CDR3 DNA follows: TGTGCCAGTAGTATGGGGACAAGTGAAAAACTGTTTTTT. Translating gives CASSMGTSEKLFF. The V gene is TRBV19, the J gene TRBJ1-4; D perhaps matches TRBD1 (6 bases). The germline V and J ends were trimmed by 3 bases and 7 bases, with 9 bases remaining between them. The CDR3 loop spans 13 amino acids. Germline V lookup: CDR1 LNHDA, CDR2 SQIVND (reference sequence).

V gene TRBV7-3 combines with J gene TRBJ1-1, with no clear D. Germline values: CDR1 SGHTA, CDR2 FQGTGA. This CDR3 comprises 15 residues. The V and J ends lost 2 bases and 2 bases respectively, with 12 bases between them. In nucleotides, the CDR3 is TGTGCCAGCAGCTTAGGCGGGATCATCAACACTGAAGCTTTCTTT. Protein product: CASSLGGIINTEAFF. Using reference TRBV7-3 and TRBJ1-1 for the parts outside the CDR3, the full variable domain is GAGVSQTPSNKVTEKGKYVELRCDPISGHTALYWYRQSLGQGPEFLIYFQGTGAADDSGLPNDRFFAVRPEGSVSTLKIQRTERGDSAVYLCASSLGGIINTEAFFGQGTRLTVV.

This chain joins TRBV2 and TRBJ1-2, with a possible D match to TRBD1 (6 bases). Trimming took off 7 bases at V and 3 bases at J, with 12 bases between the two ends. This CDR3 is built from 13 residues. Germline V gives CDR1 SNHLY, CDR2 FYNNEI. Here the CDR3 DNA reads TGTGCCAGCAATCAGGGGTTGGACTATGGCTACACCTTC. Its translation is CASNQGLDYGYTF.

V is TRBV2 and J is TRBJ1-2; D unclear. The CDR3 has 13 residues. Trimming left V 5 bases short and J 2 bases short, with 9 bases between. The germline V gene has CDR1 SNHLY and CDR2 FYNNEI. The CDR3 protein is CASSYNENYGYTF. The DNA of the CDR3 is TGTGCCAGCAGTTACAACGAAAACTATGGCTACACCTTC.

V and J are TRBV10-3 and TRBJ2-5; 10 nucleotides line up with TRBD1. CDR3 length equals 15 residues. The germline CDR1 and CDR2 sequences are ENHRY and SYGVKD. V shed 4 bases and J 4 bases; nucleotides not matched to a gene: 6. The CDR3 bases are TGTGCCATCAGTGTCGACAGGGGGCGCCTAGAGACCCAGTACTTC. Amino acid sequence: CAISVDRGRLETQYF.